This TCR beta chain was identified during a study of cytomegalovirus exposure and HLA in healthy donors. Study-wide points: The study found most TCR sequences rare, yet found some public TCRs in many donors. In an earlier analysis, about 87% or about 30%: the productive usage of most TCR beta V segments.

With 60 Vbeta and 13 Jbeta primers, the PCR was carried out. Produced via immunoSEQ multiplex PCR; TCRdb's table is partial and in-frame only. The sample includes some 150,000 clones, around 62% of them seen just once. About this clone: No antigen is known for it.

V was pared by 1 base and J by 4 bases, with 10 bases between. This CDR3 is built from 14 residues. Germline lookup yields CDR1 SEHNR and CDR2 FQNEAQ (reference sequence). The sample consisted of PBMCs. The chain has TRBV7-9 and TRBJ2-5; D unclear. The clonotype originates from a middle-aged man in good health and CMV-seronegative. The CDR3 sequence: CASSLVSTRETQYF. The DNA for the CDR3 is TGTGCCAGCAGCTTAGTTTCCACACGAGAGACCCAGTACTTC.